The TCR beta chain described here comes from a study of post-analysis software for immune sequencing data. Study-level results: Analysis by F measure revealed that same-batch samples clustered strongly together. A significant reduction in normalized Chao1 diversity was observed in multiple sclerosis patients versus controls. TRBV segments more frequent in patients than in controls numbered roughly five and included TRBV5-6, TRBV5-1 and TRBV20-1.

As for this clonotype: Its antigen is still unknown.

Prepared libraries of TCR beta cDNA carried unique molecular identifiers. Using its own MiXCR run on the PCR reads, TCRdb lists one record per CDR3 protein. The sample gives about 540,000 distinct CDR3 sequences, approximately 34% of which show up once; 6% is in the top ten. Germline CDR1 and CDR2: MDHEN and SYDVKM. V was pared by 7 bases and J by 4 bases, with 7 bases of the junction left unmatched. This CDR3 has 14 amino acids. The chain recombines TRBV28 with TRBJ2-7; 10 bases fit TRBD1. The clonotype comes from a girl aged 2 to 17 with multiple sclerosis. The specimen was blood. This chain's CDR3 is CASNSGTGVYEQYF. DNA for the CDR3: TGTGCCAGCAATTCCGGGACAGGGGTATACGAGCAGTACTTC.